This T cell receptor (beta chain) was identified during a study of shared clonotypes between healthy human individuals. Study-wide points: For naive CD4 cells, roughly 4.6% of clonotypes were shared across a handful of donors.

The CDR3 runs to 16 residues. Per germline, CDR1 SGHAT and CDR2 FQNNGV. The ends lost 1 base at V and 8 bases at J; junction bases unmatched: 6. Of note for this clone: Antigen specificity is unknown.

This table comes from immunoSEQ multiplex PCR, and its TCRdb copy is limited to in-frame clones, with some not included. The sample has some 2,400,000 clones, nearly 97% seen once. The sequence was collected from a young man in good health. Sequencing was performed on naive CD4+ T cells sorted from blood. Subset indicated: CD45RA+ positively selected. The chain joins TRBV11-2 to TRBJ1-6, with 9 bases matching TRBD1. In DNA, the CDR3 is TGTGCCAGCAGCTTAGGGACAGGGGCTAGAGATTCACCCCTCCACTTT. Its protein product is CASSLGTGARDSPLHF.